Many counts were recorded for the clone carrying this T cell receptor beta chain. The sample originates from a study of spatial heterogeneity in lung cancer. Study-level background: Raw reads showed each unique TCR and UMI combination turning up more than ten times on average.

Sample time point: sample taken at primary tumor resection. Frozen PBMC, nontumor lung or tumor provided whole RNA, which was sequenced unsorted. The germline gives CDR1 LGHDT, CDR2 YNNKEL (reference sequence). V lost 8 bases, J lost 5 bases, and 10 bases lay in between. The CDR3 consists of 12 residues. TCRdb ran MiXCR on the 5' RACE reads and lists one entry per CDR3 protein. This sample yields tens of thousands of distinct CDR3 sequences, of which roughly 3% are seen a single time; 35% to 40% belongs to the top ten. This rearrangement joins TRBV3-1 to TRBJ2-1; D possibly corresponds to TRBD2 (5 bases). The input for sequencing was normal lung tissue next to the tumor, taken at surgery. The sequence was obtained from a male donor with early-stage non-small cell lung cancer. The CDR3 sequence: CASRGFDNEQFF. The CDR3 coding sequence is TGTGCCAGCCGGGGTTTCGACAATGAGCAGTTCTTC.